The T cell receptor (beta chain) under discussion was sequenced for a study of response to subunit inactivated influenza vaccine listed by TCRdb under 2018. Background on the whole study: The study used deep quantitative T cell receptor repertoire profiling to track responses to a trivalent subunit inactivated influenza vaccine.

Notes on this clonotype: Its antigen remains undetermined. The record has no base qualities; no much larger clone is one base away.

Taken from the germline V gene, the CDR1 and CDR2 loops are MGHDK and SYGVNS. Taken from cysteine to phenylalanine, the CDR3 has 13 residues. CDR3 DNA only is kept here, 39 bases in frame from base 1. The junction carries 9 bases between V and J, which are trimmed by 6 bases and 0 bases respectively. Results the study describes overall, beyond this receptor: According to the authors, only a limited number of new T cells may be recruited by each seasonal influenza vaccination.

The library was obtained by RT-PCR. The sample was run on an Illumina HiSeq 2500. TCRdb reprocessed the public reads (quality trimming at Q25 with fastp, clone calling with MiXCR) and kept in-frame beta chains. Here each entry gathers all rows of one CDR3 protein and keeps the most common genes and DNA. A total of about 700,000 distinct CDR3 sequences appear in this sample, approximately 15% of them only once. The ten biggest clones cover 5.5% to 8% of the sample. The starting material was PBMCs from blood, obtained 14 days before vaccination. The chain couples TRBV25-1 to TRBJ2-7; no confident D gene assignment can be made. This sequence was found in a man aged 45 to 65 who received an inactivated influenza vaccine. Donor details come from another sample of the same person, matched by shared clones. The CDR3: CASRPAGSYEQYF. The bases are TGTGCCAGCAGGCCGGCCGGCTCCTACGAGCAGTACTTC.